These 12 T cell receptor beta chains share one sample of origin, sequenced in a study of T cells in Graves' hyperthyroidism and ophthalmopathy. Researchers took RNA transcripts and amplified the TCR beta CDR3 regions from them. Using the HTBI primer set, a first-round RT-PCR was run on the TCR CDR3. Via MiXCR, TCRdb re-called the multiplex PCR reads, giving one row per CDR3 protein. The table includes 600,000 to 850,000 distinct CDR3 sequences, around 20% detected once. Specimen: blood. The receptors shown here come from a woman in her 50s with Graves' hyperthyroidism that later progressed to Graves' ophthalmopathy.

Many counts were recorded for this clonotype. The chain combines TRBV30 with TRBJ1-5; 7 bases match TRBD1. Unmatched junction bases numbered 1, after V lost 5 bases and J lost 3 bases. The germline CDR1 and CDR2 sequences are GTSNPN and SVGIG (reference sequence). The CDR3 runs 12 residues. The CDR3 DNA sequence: TGTGCCTGGGACAGGGACAATCAGCCCCAGCATTTT. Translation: CAWDRDNQPQHF.

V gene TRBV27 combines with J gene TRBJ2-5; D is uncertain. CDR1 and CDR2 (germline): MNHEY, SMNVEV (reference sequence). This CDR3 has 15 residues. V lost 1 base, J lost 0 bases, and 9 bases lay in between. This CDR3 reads CASSLLRNHQETQYF. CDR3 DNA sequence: TGTGCCAGCAGTTTATTACGGAACCACCAAGAGACCCAGTACTTC.

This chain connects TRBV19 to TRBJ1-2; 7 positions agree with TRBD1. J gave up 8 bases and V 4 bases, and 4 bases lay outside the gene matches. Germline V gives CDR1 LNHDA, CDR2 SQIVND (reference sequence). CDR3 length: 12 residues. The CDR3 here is CASSKQGMGYTF. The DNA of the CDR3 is TGTGCCAGTAGTAAACAGGGGATGGGCTACACCTTC.

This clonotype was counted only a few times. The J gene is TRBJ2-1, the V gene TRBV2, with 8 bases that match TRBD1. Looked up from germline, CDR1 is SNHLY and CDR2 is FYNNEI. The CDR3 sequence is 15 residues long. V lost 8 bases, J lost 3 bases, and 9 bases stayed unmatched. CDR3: CASSTRDRFYNEQFF. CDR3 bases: TGTGCCAGCTCGACCCGGGACAGGTTCTACAATGAGCAGTTCTTC.

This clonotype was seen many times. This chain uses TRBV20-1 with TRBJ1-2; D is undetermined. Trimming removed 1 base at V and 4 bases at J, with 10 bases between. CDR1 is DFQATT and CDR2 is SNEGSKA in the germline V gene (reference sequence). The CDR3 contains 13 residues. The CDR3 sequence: CSARGDRTYGYTF. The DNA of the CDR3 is TGCAGTGCTAGAGGCGACCGGACCTATGGCTACACCTTC.

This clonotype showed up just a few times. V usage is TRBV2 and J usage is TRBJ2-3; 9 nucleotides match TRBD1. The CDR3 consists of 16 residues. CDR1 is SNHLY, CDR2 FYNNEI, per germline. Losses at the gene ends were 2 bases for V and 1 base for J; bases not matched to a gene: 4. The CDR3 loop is CASSESGTGCTDTQYF. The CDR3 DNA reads TGTGCCAGCAGTGAATCCGGGACAGGGTGCACAGATACGCAGTATTTT. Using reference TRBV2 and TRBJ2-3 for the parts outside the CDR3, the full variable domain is EPEVTQTPSHQVTQMGQEVILRCVPISNHLYFYWYRQILGQKVEFLVSFYNNEISEKSEIFDDQFSVERPDGSNFTLKIRSTKLEDSAMYFCASSESGTGCTDTQYFGPGTRLTVL.

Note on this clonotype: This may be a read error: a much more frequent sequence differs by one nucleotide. CDR3 sequence (DNA): TGTACCATCAGTGGGGCGAGGGGGGACGAGCAGTACTTC. Protein sequence: CTISGARGDEQYF. The chain has TRBV10-3 and TRBJ2-7; D might be TRBD1 or TRBD2, each matching 6 bases. Germline lookup yields CDR1 ENHRY and CDR2 SYGVKD. The CDR3 has 13 residues.

The CDR3 sequence: CASSEFTGGPGELFF. The CDR3 DNA reads TGTGCCAGCAGTGAATTCACAGGGGGTCCCGGGGAGCTGTTTTTT. V usage is TRBV6-1 and J usage is TRBJ2-2, with TRBD1 matching 8 bases. The CDR3 is made up of 15 amino acids. V was pared by 2 bases and J by 6 bases, with 5 bases of the junction left unmatched. CDR1 is MNHNS and CDR2 is SASEGT in the germline V gene.

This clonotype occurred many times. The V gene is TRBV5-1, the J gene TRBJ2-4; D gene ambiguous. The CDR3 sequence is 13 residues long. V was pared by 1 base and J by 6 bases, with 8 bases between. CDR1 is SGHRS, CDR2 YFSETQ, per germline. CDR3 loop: CASSLHSGNIQYF. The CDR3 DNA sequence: TGCGCCAGCAGCTTGCACAGTGGAAACATTCAGTACTTC. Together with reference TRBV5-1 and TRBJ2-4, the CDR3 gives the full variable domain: KAGVTQTPRYLIKTRGQQVTLSCSPISGHRSVSWYQQTPGQGLQFLFEYFSETQRNKGNFPGRFSGRQFSNSRSEMNVSTLELGDSALYLCASSLHSGNIQYFGAGTRLSVL.

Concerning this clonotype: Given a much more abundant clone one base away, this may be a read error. The CDR3 protein is CAIGARAQMNTEAFF. The CDR3 DNA sequence: TGTGCCATCGGGGCCAGGGCCCAGATGAACACTGAAGCTTTCTTT. The rearrangement uses TRBV10-3 and TRBJ1-1, with D possibly being TRBD1 (5 bases). Trimming shortened V by 8 bases and J by 0 bases, and 16 bases separated the two germline ends. The CDR3 is made up of 15 amino acids. Per the germline V gene, CDR1 is ENHRY and CDR2 is SYGVKD.

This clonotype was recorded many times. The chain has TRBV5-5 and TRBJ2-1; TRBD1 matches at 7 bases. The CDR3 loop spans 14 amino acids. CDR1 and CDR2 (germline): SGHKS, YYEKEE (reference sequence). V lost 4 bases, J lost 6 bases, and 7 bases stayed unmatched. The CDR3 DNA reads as TGTGCCAGCAGCACCAGGGCAGGGGGCAATGAGCAGTTCTTC. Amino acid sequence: CASSTRAGGNEQFF. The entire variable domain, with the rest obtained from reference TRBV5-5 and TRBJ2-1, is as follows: DAGVTQSPTHLIKTRGQQVTLRCSPISGHKSVSWYQQVLGQGPQFIFQYYEKEERGRGNFPDRFSARQFPNYSSELNVNALLLGDSALYLCASSTRAGGNEQFFGPGTRLTVL.

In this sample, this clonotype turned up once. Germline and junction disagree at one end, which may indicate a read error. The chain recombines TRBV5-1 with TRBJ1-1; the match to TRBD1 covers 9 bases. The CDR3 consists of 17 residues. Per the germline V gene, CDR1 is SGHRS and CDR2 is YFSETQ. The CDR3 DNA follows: TGTGCCAGCAGCGTAGAAGCACGGGGACAGGGGAACACTGAAGCTTTCTTT. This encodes CASSVEARGQGNTEAFF.